The 13 T cell receptor beta chains given below trace back to one sample, sequenced in a study of T-cell memory formation after mild COVID-19. Each CDR3 protein gets one entry after TCRdb re-called the 5' RACE reads with MiXCR. The sample lists nearly 350,000 distinct CDR3 sequences; 13% were seen once. Sequenced input: PBMCs or a T cell subset sorted from them (not recorded which). The receptors here all came from a man younger than 35 who had mild COVID-19 (a few samples of this study predate the infection). Cell type and time point are not known.

V usage is TRBV20-1 and J usage is TRBJ2-5; weak D call: TRBD1 (7 bases). CDR1 and CDR2 (germline): DFQATT, SNEGSKA (reference sequence). This CDR3 spans 12 amino acids. Between the trimmed V and J ends, which lost 6 bases and 4 bases, there was a span of 12 bases. This chain's CDR3 is CSARQGGETQYF. The CDR3 DNA sequence: TGCAGTGCACGACAGGGAGGAGAGACCCAGTACTTC.

The J gene is TRBJ2-7, the V gene TRBV7-6; 10 nucleotides line up with TRBD2. The V gene end was trimmed by 4 bases and the J gene end by 5 bases; junction bases not matched to a gene: 8. The V gene's germline CDR1 is SGHVS and CDR2 FNYEAQ. The CDR3 runs to 15 residues. CDR3 sequence reads: CASSSSGGAHDEQYF. Here the CDR3 DNA reads TGTGCCAGCAGCTCGAGCGGGGGGGCGCACGACGAGCAGTACTTC.

This clonotype was found a few times. This CDR3 reads CASSFGLASGELFF. The CDR3 region has the DNA TGTGCCAGCAGCTTCGGACTAGCATCCGGGGAGCTGTTTTTT. V usage is TRBV3-1 and J usage is TRBJ2-2, with 8 bases aligning to TRBD2. CDR3 length equals 14 residues. Per germline, CDR1 LGHDT and CDR2 YNNKEL (reference sequence). J was trimmed by 6 bases and V by 5 bases; bases with no gene match: 5.

There are a few counts of this clonotype. The genes are TRBV6-2 or TRBV6-3 and TRBJ1-5; unclear D gene. The CDR3 runs to 12 residues. Trimming removed 10 bases at V and 5 bases at J, with 12 bases between. Looked up from germline, CDR1 is MNHEY and CDR2 is SVGEGT. CDR3 region: CATSRGDQPQHF. For the CDR3, the DNA is TGTGCCACCTCTCGGGGAGATCAGCCCCAGCATTTT.

This clonotype was seen a few times. The V gene is TRBV6-5, the J gene TRBJ1-2; D is possibly TRBD1 (5 bases). CDR1 is MNHEY, CDR2 SVGAGI, per germline. The CDR3 covers 13 residues. V was pared by 7 bases and J by 7 bases, with 16 bases between. The CDR3 sequence: CASNDPGGGGYTF. Written as DNA, the CDR3 is TGTGCCAGCAATGATCCGGGGGGAGGTGGCTACACCTTC.

The J gene is TRBJ2-7, the V gene TRBV11-2, with 7 bases fitting TRBD2. CDR1 is SGHAT, CDR2 FQNNGV, per germline. The CDR3 totals 12 residues. The trim removed 7 bases at V and 9 bases at J, leaving 9 bases unmatched. The CDR3 DNA is TGTGCCAGCACCCTCCACCCGGGGGGGCAGTACGTC. This translates into CASTLHPGGQYV.

The V and J genes are TRBV12-3 or TRBV12-4 and TRBJ1-2; tentatively, D is TRBD1 (5 bases). Deletions cut 2 bases from V and 8 bases from J, with 9 bases between. The length of the CDR3 is 12 residues. CDR3 DNA sequence: TGTGCCAGCAGTTTATGGGGGACGGGCTACACCTTC. It encodes CASSLWGTGYTF.

The rearrangement joins TRBV27 to TRBJ1-1; D gene uncertain. Trimming removed 6 bases from V and 6 bases from J, with 17 bases in between. CDR3 size: 14 residues. Per germline, CDR1 MNHEY and CDR2 SMNVEV (reference sequence). CDR3 protein: CASSRTRLVPEAFF. CDR3 nucleotide sequence: TGTGCCAGCAGCCGTACCCGATTAGTCCCTGAAGCTTTCTTT.

At least ten counts were recorded for this clonotype. The gene calls are TRBV29-1 and TRBJ2-2, with 7 bases fitting TRBD2. Germline lookup yields CDR1 SQVTM and CDR2 ANQGSEA. The CDR3 covers 14 residues. The V gene end was trimmed by 7 bases and the J gene end by 0 bases; junction bases not matched to a gene: 5. CDR3 nucleotides: TGCAGCGCTAATGGGGGGGCGAACACCGGGGAGCTGTTTTTT. The encoded protein is CSANGGANTGELFF.

The gene calls are TRBV6-5 and TRBJ2-1, with a tentative D call TRBD1 (6 bases). The CDR3 is 11 amino acids. Germline CDR1 MNHEY, CDR2 SVGAGI. The V and J ends lost 5 bases and 15 bases respectively, with 14 bases between them. CDR3 protein: CASSEGTSRFF. The CDR3 DNA is TGTGCCAGCAGTGAAGGGACATCGCGGTTCTTC.

The genes are TRBV6-1 and TRBJ2-7; D is undetermined. Germline-derived CDR1 and CDR2 are MNHNS and SASEGT. Trimming took 7 bases from V and 4 from J, leaving 17 bases between them. The CDR3 consists of 14 residues. The CDR3 region is CASTYAPSGYEQYF. As DNA, the CDR3 is TGTGCCAGCACCTATGCACCGTCGGGTTACGAGCAGTACTTC.

This clonotype was counted between two and nine times. The chain uses TRBV7-9 and TRBJ1-1; D is perhaps TRBD1 (5 bases). This CDR3 is 16 amino acids long. Per germline, CDR1 SEHNR and CDR2 FQNEAQ (reference sequence). V was shortened by 6 bases and J by 0 bases, with 17 bases between the two germline ends. The CDR3 spells CASSRGDVGVNTEAFF. CDR3 nucleotide sequence: TGTGCCAGCAGTCGCGGGGATGTAGGGGTGAACACTGAAGCTTTCTTT.

Only a few counts were recorded for this clonotype. The genes are TRBV5-1 and TRBJ1-4; 10 nucleotides line up with TRBD1. J was trimmed by 7 bases and V by 3 bases; bases with no gene match: 3. The CDR3 is made up of 14 amino acids. The germline CDR1 and CDR2 sequences are SGHRS and YFSETQ. The CDR3 here is CASSYGTGVEKLFF. The CDR3 DNA sequence: TGCGCCAGCAGCTATGGGACAGGGGTTGAAAAACTGTTTTTT.